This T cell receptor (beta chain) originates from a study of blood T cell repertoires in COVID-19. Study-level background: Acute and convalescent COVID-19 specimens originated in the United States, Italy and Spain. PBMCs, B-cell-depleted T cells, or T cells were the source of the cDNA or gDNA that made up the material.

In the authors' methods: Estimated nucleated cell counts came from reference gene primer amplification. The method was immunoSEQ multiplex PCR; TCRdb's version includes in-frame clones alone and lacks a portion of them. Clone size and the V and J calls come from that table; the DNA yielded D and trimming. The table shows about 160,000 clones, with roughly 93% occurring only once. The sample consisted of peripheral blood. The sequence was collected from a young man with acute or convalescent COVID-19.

The DNA of the CDR3 is TGTGCCAGCACCCCCCGGAGGGCCGGGGAGCTGTTTTTT. It yields the protein CASTPRRAGELFF. This chain joins TRBV6-5 and TRBJ2-2; perhaps TRBD2 as D (6 bases). This CDR3 has 13 amino acids. Trimming removed 7 bases at V and 6 bases at J, with 12 bases between. Per germline, CDR1 MNHEY and CDR2 SVGAGI.